These 32 T cell receptor beta chains were all obtained from the same sample, sequenced in a study of blood T cell repertoires in COVID-19. Assay: immunoSEQ multiplex PCR; the TCRdb copy retains only in-frame clones and omits some. The data show 270,000 or so clones, 90% seen once. Sequencing was done on a sample of peripheral blood. These receptors all stem from a woman in her sixties or seventies with COVID-19, enrolled during active disease.

The table lists this clone with a count of one. The chain combines TRBV19 with TRBJ2-6, with D possibly matching TRBD1 (6 bases). CDR1 and CDR2 from the germline V gene are LNHDA and SQIVND (reference sequence). V shed 5 bases and J shed 4 bases, with 9 bases lying between them. There are 14 residues in the CDR3. CDR3 sequence reads: CASSRDKGANVLTF. The DNA for the CDR3 is TGTGCCAGTAGTCGGGACAAAGGGGCCAACGTCCTGACTTTC. Complete variable domain (other parts from reference TRBV19 and TRBJ2-6): DGGITQSPKYLFRKEGQNVTLSCEQNLNHDAMYWYRQDPGQGLRLIYYSQIVNDFQKGDIAEGYSVSREKKESFPLTVTSAQKNPTAFYLCASSRDKGANVLTFGAGSRLTVL.

A few counts support this clone. The chain combines TRBV7-9 with TRBJ1-6; D perhaps matches TRBD1 (5 bases). V shed 2 bases and J shed 6 bases, with 14 bases lying between them. The CDR3 contains 16 residues. Germline V gene sequence: CDR1 SEHNR, CDR2 FQNEAQ (reference sequence). CDR3 amino acids: CASSLTGLGPNSPLHF. The CDR3 DNA reads TGTGCCAGCAGCTTAACAGGACTAGGGCCTAATTCACCCCTCCACTTT.

The chain joins TRBV4-2 to TRBJ1-6; D unclear. Germline V lookup: CDR1 LGHNA, CDR2 YNFKEQ. The CDR3 spans 17 residues. V lost 0 bases and J 5 bases, leaving 14 bases between the germline ends. The CDR3 sequence: CASSQDGGLIDNSPLHF. CDR3 sequence (DNA): TGTGCCAGCAGCCAAGATGGTGGCCTTATTGATAATTCACCCCTCCACTTT.

The chain employs TRBV7-2 and TRBJ2-7, with D unclear. The ends were cut back, 3 bases at V and 4 bases at J, with 16 bases in the middle. Germline V gene sequence: CDR1 SGHTA, CDR2 FQGNSA. The length of the CDR3 is 15 residues. CDR3 sequence: CASSFAYSAAYEQYF. The CDR3 nucleotides are TGTGCCAGCAGCTTTGCATATTCCGCGGCATACGAGCAGTACTTC.

The V and J genes are TRBV25-1 and TRBJ1-4, with D possibly being TRBD1 (6 bases). This CDR3 contains 15 residues. V gave up 4 bases and J gave up 7 bases, with 16 bases separating them. In germline, CDR1 is MGHDK, CDR2 SYGVNS. The CDR3 DNA reads as TGTGCCAGCAGTGCGGCGGGCGGGGGCGGTGAAAAACTGTTTTTT. The encoded protein is CASSAAGGGGEKLFF. The full variable domain, with the rest looked up from reference TRBV25-1 and TRBJ1-4, is EADIYQTPRYLVIGTGKKITLECSQTMGHDKMYWYQQDPGMELHLIHYSYGVNSTEKGDLSSESTVSRIRTEHFPLTLESARPSHTSQYLCASSAAGGGGEKLFFGSGTQLSVL.

This clone occurred once. The chain couples TRBV7-3 to TRBJ1-2; TRBD1 aligns across 7 bases. The CDR3 is 16 amino acids. Unmatched junction bases numbered 13, after V lost 5 bases and J lost 4 bases. Germline V gene data show CDR1 as SGHTA and CDR2 as FQGTGA. CDR3 bases: TGTGCCAGCAGCCCCACAGGGGAAGCTTTCAGCTATGGCTACACCTTC. It encodes CASSPTGEAFSYGYTF.

The chain employs TRBV4-2 and TRBJ2-1, with unresolved D. V lost 0 bases and J 12 bases, leaving 6 bases between the germline ends. Germline CDR1 reads LGHNA; CDR2 reads YNFKEQ. The CDR3 loop spans 11 amino acids. The CDR3 here is CASSQDRRQFF. CDR3 DNA: TGTGCCAGCAGCCAAGATCGTAGGCAGTTCTTC.

Written as DNA, the CDR3 is TGCGCCAGCAGCCAAGATGTCTCCTCGAGGACTGAAGCTTTCTTT. This gives the protein CASSQDVSSRTEAFF. The chain combines TRBV4-3 with TRBJ1-1, with D unclear. V was clipped by 0 bases and J by 5 bases, with 13 bases between them. Germline V gene data show CDR1 as LGHNA and CDR2 as YSLEER. There are 15 residues in the CDR3.

The chain carries TRBV7-9 and TRBJ1-4, with D maybe TRBD1 (6 bases). The CDR3 has 18 residues. Trimming cost V 2 bases and J 3 bases, with 19 bases left between them. Per the germline V gene, CDR1 is SEHNR and CDR2 is FQNEAQ (reference sequence). In DNA, the CDR3 is TGTGCCAGCAGCTTACGAGGGGGATGGCAGGGATCTAATGAAAAACTGTTTTTT. Protein sequence: CASSLRGGWQGSNEKLFF.

The chain carries TRBV5-1 and TRBJ1-4; 9 nucleotides agree with TRBD1. V shed 4 bases and J 3 bases; nucleotides not matched to a gene: 10. The CDR3 length is 17 residues. Germline values: CDR1 SGHRS, CDR2 YFSETQ. For the CDR3, the DNA is TGCGCCAGCAGCCCATGGACAGGGGATGGGGCTAATGAAAAACTGTTTTTT. Amino acid sequence: CASSPWTGDGANEKLFF. The whole variable domain, remainder taken from reference TRBV5-1 and TRBJ1-4, is KAGVTQTPRYLIKTRGQQVTLSCSPISGHRSVSWYQQTPGQGLQFLFEYFSETQRNKGNFPGRFSGRQFSNSRSEMNVSTLELGDSALYLCASSPWTGDGANEKLFFGSGTQLSVL.

As concerns this clone: The junction differs from germline at one of its ends, possibly a read error. The chain couples TRBV7-2 to TRBJ2-4; 7 positions match TRBD2. CDR3 length: 14 amino acids. Germline CDR1 reads SGHTA; CDR2 reads FQGNSA. CDR3 sequence: CASSARLAENIQYF. The CDR3 nucleotides are TGTGCCAGCAGCGCCAGACTAGCCGAAAACATTCAGTACTTC. The complete variable domain, with remaining parts taken from reference TRBV7-2 and TRBJ2-4, reads GAGVSQSPSNKVTEKGKDVELRCDPISGHTALYWYRQSLGQGLEFLIYFQGNSAPDKSGLPSDRFSAERTGGSVSTLTIQRTQQEDSAVYLCASSARLAENIQYFGAGTRLSVL.

The chain couples TRBV5-4 to TRBJ2-5, with 8 bases lining up with TRBD1. The CDR3 extends over 14 amino acids. CDR1 is SGHNT, CDR2 YYREEE, per germline (reference sequence). With V trimmed by 3 bases and J by 4 bases, 5 bases remained unmatched. The CDR3 protein is CASSSTGEGETQYF. CDR3 in DNA: TGTGCCAGCAGCTCGACAGGGGAAGGAGAGACCCAGTACTTC. The variable domain in full, with the rest retrieved from reference TRBV5-4 and TRBJ2-5, is ETGVTQSPTHLIKTRGQQVTLRCSSQSGHNTVSWYQQALGQGPQFIFQYYREEENGRGNFPPRFSGLQFPNYSSELNVNALELDDSALYLCASSSTGEGETQYFGPGTRLLVL.

The chain carries TRBV5-1 and TRBJ1-3; 9 bases align to TRBD1. Germline values: CDR1 SGHRS, CDR2 YFSETQ. V gave up 4 bases and J gave up 10 bases; unmatched junction bases: 15. The CDR3 loop spans 16 amino acids. The CDR3 loop reads CASSPGQGRLGSTIYF. In DNA form, the CDR3 reads TGCGCCAGCAGCCCCGGACAGGGGAGGCTAGGAAGTACCATATATTTT.

The CDR3 DNA reads TGTGCCAGCAGTGTTGGTAGCGGGGGGACCTACGAGCAGTACTTC. Translating gives CASSVGSGGTYEQYF. J is TRBJ2-7 and V is TRBV2; 10 bases map to TRBD2. J gave up 2 bases and V 4 bases, and 5 bases lay outside the gene matches. The CDR3 totals 15 residues. Germline V gene sequence: CDR1 SNHLY, CDR2 FYNNEI.

The V gene is TRBV29-1, the J gene TRBJ1-5; 7 nucleotides line up with TRBD1. J lost 3 bases, V lost 6 bases, and 5 bases had no gene match. CDR3 length: 13 residues. Germline V gene sequence: CDR1 SQVTM, CDR2 ANQGSEA. The CDR3 protein is CSVGDRANQPQHF. The CDR3 nucleotides are TGCAGCGTCGGCGACAGGGCCAATCAGCCCCAGCATTTT. The full variable domain, its missing parts supplied by reference TRBV29-1 and TRBJ1-5, is SAVISQKPSRDICQRGTSLTIQCQVDSQVTMMFWYRQQPGQSLTLIATANQGSEATYESGFVIDKFPISRPNLTFSTLTVSNMSPEDSSIYLCSVGDRANQPQHFGDGTRLSIL.

The chain has TRBV15 and TRBJ2-3, with 8 positions matching TRBD2. The CDR3 sequence is 15 residues long. Germline assignment: CDR1 LNHNV and CDR2 YYDKDF (reference sequence). The junction had 10 bases not matched to a gene; V was cut back by 5 bases and J by 6 bases. CDR3: CATSPFSGAEDTQYF. DNA for the CDR3: TGTGCCACCAGCCCCTTTAGCGGGGCAGAGGATACGCAGTATTTT.

This clone was recorded only once. The J gene is TRBJ1-1, the V gene TRBV11-2; D is possibly TRBD1 (5 bases). The germline V and J ends were trimmed by 4 bases and 1 base, with 10 bases remaining between them. This CDR3 region has 14 residues. Per the germline V gene, CDR1 is SGHAT and CDR2 is FQNNGV. CDR3 region: CASSSLQGNTEAFF. The CDR3 DNA reads TGTGCCAGCAGCTCCCTTCAGGGGAACACTGAAGCTTTCTTT.

V gene TRBV3-1 (or the pseudogene TRBV3-2) combines with J gene TRBJ2-4; D may be TRBD2 (6 bases). Trimming stripped 2 bases from V and 5 bases from J, with 19 bases between. The CDR3 covers 17 residues. CDR1 and CDR2 (germline): LGHDT, YNNKEL (reference sequence). The DNA of the CDR3 is TGTGCCAGCAGCCAACCCGATTCGGGGGTCCGGGAAAACATTCAGTACTTC. This encodes CASSQPDSGVRENIQYF.

This clone was seen a handful of times. This chain connects TRBV25-1 to TRBJ1-1; 7 bases are a match to TRBD1. Looked up from germline, CDR1 is MGHDK and CDR2 is SYGVNS. J was trimmed by 4 bases and V by 3 bases; bases with no gene match: 8. CDR3 length: 15 amino acids. The CDR3 nucleotides read TGTGCCAGCAGTGACCACAGGGGACATGGCACTGAAGCTTTCTTT. As protein: CASSDHRGHGTEAFF.

The J gene is TRBJ1-5, the V gene TRBV19; D unresolved. Germline CDR1 LNHDA, CDR2 SQIVND (reference sequence). The CDR3 is 12 residues long. V was pared by 1 base and J by 6 bases, with 4 bases between. CDR3 region: CASSIGRQPQHF. The CDR3, as DNA: TGTGCCAGTAGTATAGGTCGTCAGCCCCAGCATTTT.

On this clone itself: Within the sample, other DNA sequences also encode this same CDR3. The rearrangement links TRBV5-6 to TRBJ1-5; no firm D call. The germline gives CDR1 SGHDT, CDR2 YYEEEE. Trimming took 1 base from V and 5 from J, leaving 4 bases between them. The CDR3 spans 12 residues. CDR3 protein: CASSLRDQPQHF. In DNA form, the CDR3 reads TGTGCCAGCAGCTTGCGGGATCAGCCCCAGCATTTT.

The chain is built from TRBV19 and TRBJ1-1; perhaps TRBD1 as D (6 bases). The germline V and J ends were trimmed by 7 bases and 0 bases, with 12 bases remaining between them. Per the germline V gene, CDR1 is LNHDA and CDR2 is SQIVND (reference sequence). The CDR3 loop spans 14 amino acids. CDR3 sequence reads: CASTDGQLNTEAFF. CDR3 coding DNA: TGTGCCAGTACCGACGGACAGTTGAACACTGAAGCTTTCTTT.

The gene calls are TRBV9 and TRBJ2-6; tentatively, D is TRBD1 (6 bases). Germline values: CDR1 SGDLS, CDR2 YYNGEE. The length of the CDR3 is 17 residues. V was clipped by 4 bases and J by 2 bases, with 16 bases between them. Here the CDR3 DNA reads TGTGCCAGCAGCACATACAGGGTTAAGGCTGGGGCCAACGTCCTGACTTTC. Protein: CASSTYRVKAGANVLTF.

J is TRBJ1-4 and V is TRBV6-4; tentatively, D is TRBD1 (6 bases). With 6 bases removed from V and 3 bases from J, the gap between germline ends came to 14 bases. CDR3 length: 15 amino acids. Germline CDR1 MRHNA, CDR2 SNTAGT. The CDR3 loop reads CASSPGVAANEKLFF. The CDR3 bases are TGTGCCAGCAGCCCAGGGGTGGCGGCTAATGAAAAACTGTTTTTT.

This chain joins TRBV5-1 and TRBJ2-5, with D perhaps matching TRBD1 (6 bases). Germline assignment: CDR1 SGHRS and CDR2 YFSETQ. V was shortened by 0 bases and J by 4 bases, with 16 bases between the two germline ends. The CDR3 length is 16 residues. In DNA, the CDR3 is TGCGCCAGCAGCTTGGCCCCAGGGGAAGGGATAGAGACCCAGTACTTC. This translates into CASSLAPGEGIETQYF.

CDR3 loop: CASTGQGSGYTF. Here the CDR3 DNA reads TGTGCCAGCACGGGACAGGGAAGTGGCTACACCTTC. V is TRBV2 and J is TRBJ1-2; 9 nucleotides align to TRBD1. The germline V gene has CDR1 SNHLY and CDR2 FYNNEI. Trimming at V came to 7 bases and at J to 7 bases, leaving 4 bases not matched to a gene. This CDR3 has 12 residues.

The rearrangement uses TRBV7-2 and TRBJ1-3; 7 nucleotides agree with TRBD1. Trimming removed 5 bases from V and 2 bases from J; junction bases left unmatched: 9. CDR3 size: 16 residues. Germline values: CDR1 SGHTA, CDR2 FQGNSA. The DNA for the CDR3 is TGTGCCAGCAGCCAACAGGGGTCGGGGGCTGGAAACACCATATATTTT. Protein: CASSQQGSGAGNTIYF.

The chain has TRBV27 and TRBJ2-1, with TRBD1 matching over 7 bases. Unmatched junction bases numbered 13, after V lost 5 bases and J lost 6 bases. The germline gives CDR1 MNHEY, CDR2 SMNVEV (reference sequence). The CDR3 contains 16 residues. The CDR3 region has the DNA TGTGCCAGCAGTGAACCTTTCGGCTCAGGGGGCAATGAGCAGTTCTTC. Its translation is CASSEPFGSGGNEQFF.

Points on this clone: In the same sample, other DNA sequences code for this CDR3. The chain has TRBV3-1 (or the pseudogene TRBV3-2) and TRBJ1-1; no clear D. The length of the CDR3 is 14 residues. V was clipped by 1 base and J by 1 base, with 7 bases between them. Germline V gene lookup returns CDR1 LGHDT and CDR2 YNNKEL (reference sequence). The CDR3 bases are TGTGCCAGCAGCCAAGGGGGAGGGAACACTGAAGCTTTCTTT. Encoded protein: CASSQGGGNTEAFF.

The chain is built from TRBV19 and TRBJ1-6; perhaps TRBD1 as D (6 bases). Germline V CDR1 and CDR2: LNHDA, SQIVND (reference sequence). The CDR3 extends over 13 amino acids. Trimming pared 7 bases from V and 5 bases from J, leaving 9 bases between. The DNA of the CDR3 is TGTGCCAGTACAGGGGCCCATAATTCACCCCTCCACTTT. Protein sequence: CASTGAHNSPLHF.

This clone has a handful of counts. This chain uses TRBV25-1 with TRBJ1-4, with 7 bases identical to TRBD1. This CDR3 has 15 amino acids. Germline V CDR1 and CDR2: MGHDK, SYGVNS. Trimming at V came to 2 bases and at J to 4 bases, leaving 4 bases not matched to a gene. In DNA, the CDR3 is TGTGCCAGCAGTGAAAGGGGGCTGTTTAATGAAAAACTGTTTTTT. It codes for CASSERGLFNEKLFF.

Here the CDR3 DNA reads TGCGCCAGCAGCGTAACAGGGTTAAGCAATCAGCCCCAGCATTTT. Protein product: CASSVTGLSNQPQHF. V gene TRBV5-1 combines with J gene TRBJ1-5; D is possibly TRBD1 (6 bases). V gave up 4 bases and J gave up 1 base, with 12 bases separating them. Germline CDR1 is SGHRS and CDR2 is YFSETQ. The CDR3 loop spans 15 amino acids.